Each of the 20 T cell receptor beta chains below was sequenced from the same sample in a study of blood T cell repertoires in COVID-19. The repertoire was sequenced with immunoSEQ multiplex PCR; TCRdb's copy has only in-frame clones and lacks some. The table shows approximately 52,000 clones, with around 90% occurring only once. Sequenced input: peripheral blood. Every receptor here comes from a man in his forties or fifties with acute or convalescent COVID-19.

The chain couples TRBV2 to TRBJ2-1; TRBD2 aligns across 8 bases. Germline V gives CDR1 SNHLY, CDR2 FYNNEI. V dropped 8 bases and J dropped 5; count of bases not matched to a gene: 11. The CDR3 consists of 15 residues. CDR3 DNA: TGTGCCAGCTTAGTCAACGGGGGGGTGAACAATGAGCAGTTCTTC. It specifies CASLVNGGVNNEQFF.

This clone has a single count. CDR3 amino acids: CASRFRQVIGNNQPQHF. The CDR3 nucleotides read TGTGCAAGTCGCTTCCGACAGGTAATTGGTAACAATCAGCCCCAGCATTTT. The chain carries TRBV12-2 and TRBJ1-5; no check of the table's D call, TRBD1, against the DNA was made. TRBV12-2 is described as a pseudogene. The CDR3 runs 17 residues.

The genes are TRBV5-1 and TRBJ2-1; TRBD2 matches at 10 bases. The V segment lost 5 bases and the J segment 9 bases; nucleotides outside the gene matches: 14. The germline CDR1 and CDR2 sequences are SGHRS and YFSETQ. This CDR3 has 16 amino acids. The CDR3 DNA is TGCGCCAGCAGAAATTTTACGGGACTAGCGCGAACTGAGCAGTTCTTC. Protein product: CASRNFTGLARTEQFF.

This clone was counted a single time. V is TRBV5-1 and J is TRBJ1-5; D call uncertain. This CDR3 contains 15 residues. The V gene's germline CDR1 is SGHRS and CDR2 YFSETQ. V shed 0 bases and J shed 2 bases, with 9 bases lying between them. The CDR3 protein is CASSLDGGRNQPQHF. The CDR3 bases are TGCGCCAGCAGCTTGGACGGCGGGCGCAATCAGCCCCAGCATTTT. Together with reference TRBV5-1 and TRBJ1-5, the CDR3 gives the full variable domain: KAGVTQTPRYLIKTRGQQVTLSCSPISGHRSVSWYQQTPGQGLQFLFEYFSETQRNKGNFPGRFSGRQFSNSRSEMNVSTLELGDSALYLCASSLDGGRNQPQHFGDGTRLSIL.

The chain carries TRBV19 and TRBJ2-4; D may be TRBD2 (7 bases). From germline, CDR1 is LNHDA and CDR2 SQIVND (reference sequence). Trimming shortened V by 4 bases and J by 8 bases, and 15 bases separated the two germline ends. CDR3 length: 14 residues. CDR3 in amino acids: CASSRGQGGYIQYF. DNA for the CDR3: TGTGCCAGTAGTAGGGGGCAGGGAGGGTACATTCAGTACTTC.

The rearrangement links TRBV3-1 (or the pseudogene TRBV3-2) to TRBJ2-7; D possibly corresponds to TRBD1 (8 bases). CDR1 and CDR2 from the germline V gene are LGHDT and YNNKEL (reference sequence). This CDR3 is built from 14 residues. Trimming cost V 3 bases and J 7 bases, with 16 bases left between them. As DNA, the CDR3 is TGTGCCAGCAGCCAGGTGAACAGGGGGGGGGAGCAGTACTTC. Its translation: CASSQVNRGGEQYF.

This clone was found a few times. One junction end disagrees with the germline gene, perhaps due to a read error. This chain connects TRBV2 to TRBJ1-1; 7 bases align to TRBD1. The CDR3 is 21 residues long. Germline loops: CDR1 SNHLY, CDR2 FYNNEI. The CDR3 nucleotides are TGTGCCAGCAGCGAAGACAGGGTCGATAGGACCTCAAAAGGATCGAACACTGAAGCTTTCTTT. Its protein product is CASSEDRVDRTSKGSNTEAFF.

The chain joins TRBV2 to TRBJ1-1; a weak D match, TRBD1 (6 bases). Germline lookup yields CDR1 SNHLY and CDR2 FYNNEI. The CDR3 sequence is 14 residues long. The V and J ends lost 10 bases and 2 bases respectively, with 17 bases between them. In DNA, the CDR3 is TGTGCCACCTCGCCGGGGGGGCTAAACACTGAAGCTTTCTTT. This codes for CATSPGGLNTEAFF.

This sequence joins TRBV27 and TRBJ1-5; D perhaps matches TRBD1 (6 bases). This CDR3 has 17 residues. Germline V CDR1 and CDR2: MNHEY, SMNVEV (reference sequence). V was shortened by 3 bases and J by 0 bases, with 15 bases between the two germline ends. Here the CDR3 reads CASSFGTIQGSNQPQHF. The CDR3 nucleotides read TGTGCCAGCAGTTTTGGGACAATACAGGGTAGCAATCAGCCCCAGCATTTT.

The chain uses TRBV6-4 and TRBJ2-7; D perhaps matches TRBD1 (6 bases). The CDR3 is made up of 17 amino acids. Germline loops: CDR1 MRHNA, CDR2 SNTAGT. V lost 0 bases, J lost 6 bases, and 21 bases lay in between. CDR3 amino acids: CASSDSAPGHLLPEQYF. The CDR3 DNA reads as TGTGCCAGCAGTGACTCAGCCCCGGGACACTTACTCCCCGAGCAGTACTTC.

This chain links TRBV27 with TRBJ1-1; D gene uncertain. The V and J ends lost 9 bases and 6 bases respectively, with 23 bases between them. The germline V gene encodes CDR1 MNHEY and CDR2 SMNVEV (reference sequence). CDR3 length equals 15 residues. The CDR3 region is CASKPRPTDGSEAFF. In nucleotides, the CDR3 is TGTGCCAGTAAGCCCCGGCCCACAGACGGATCTGAAGCTTTCTTT.

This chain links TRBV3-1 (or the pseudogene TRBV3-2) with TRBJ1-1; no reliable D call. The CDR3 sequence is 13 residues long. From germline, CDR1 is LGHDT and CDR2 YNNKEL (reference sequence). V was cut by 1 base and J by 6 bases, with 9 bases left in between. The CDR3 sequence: CASSQGPGSEAFF. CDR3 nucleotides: TGTGCCAGCAGCCAAGGTCCAGGATCTGAAGCTTTCTTT.

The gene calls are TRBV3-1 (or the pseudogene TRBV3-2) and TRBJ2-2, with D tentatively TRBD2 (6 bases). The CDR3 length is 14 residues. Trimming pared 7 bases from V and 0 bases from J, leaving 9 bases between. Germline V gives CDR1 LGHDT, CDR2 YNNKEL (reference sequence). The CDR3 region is CASTPGANTGELFF. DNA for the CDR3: TGTGCCAGCACGCCGGGGGCGAACACCGGGGAGCTGTTTTTT.

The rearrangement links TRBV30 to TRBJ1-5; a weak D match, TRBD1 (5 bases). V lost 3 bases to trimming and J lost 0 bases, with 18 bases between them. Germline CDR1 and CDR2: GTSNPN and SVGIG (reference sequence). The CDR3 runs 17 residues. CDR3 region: CAWSTARDSNSNQPQHF. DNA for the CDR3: TGTGCCTGGAGCACGGCCAGGGATAGCAATAGCAATCAGCCCCAGCATTTT.

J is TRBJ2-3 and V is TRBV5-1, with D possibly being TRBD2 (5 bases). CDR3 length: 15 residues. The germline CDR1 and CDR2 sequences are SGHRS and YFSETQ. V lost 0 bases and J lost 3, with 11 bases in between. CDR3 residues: CASSLAYSGTDTQYF. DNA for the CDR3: TGCGCCAGCAGCTTGGCCTACTCGGGGACAGATACGCAGTATTTT. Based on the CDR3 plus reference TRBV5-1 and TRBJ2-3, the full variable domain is KAGVTQTPRYLIKTRGQQVTLSCSPISGHRSVSWYQQTPGQGLQFLFEYFSETQRNKGNFPGRFSGRQFSNSRSEMNVSTLELGDSALYLCASSLAYSGTDTQYFGPGTRLTVL.

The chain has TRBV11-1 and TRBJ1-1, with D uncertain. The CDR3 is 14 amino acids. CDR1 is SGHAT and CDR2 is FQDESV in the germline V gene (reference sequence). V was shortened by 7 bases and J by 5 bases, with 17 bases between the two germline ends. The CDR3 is CASTDSAVGTEAFF. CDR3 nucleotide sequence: TGTGCCAGCACCGACTCAGCGGTAGGAACTGAAGCTTTCTTT.

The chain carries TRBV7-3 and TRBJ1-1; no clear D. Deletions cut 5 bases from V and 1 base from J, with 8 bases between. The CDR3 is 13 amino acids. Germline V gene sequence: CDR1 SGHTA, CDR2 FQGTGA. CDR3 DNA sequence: TGTGCCAGCAGCCTCGGTCAGAACACTGAAGCTTTCTTT. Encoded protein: CASSLGQNTEAFF.

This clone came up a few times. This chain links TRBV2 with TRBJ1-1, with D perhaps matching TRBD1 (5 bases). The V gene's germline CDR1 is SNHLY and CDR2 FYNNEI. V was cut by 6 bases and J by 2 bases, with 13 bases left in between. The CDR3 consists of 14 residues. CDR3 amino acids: CASRAGTENTEAFF. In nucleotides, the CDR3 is TGTGCCAGCAGGGCGGGGACTGAAAACACTGAAGCTTTCTTT.

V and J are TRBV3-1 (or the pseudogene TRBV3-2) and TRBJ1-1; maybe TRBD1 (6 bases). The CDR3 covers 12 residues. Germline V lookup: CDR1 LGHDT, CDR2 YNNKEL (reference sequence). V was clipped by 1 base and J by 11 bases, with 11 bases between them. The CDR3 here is CASSQGQAGAFF. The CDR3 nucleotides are TGTGCCAGCAGCCAAGGACAGGCTGGGGCTTTCTTT.

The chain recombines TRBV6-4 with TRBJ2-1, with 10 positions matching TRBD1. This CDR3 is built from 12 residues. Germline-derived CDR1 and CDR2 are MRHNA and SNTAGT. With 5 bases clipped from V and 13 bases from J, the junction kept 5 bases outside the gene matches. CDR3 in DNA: TGTGCCAGCAGTCGGACAGGGGGGAGACAGTTCTTC. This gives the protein CASSRTGGRQFF.